The 15 T cell receptor beta chains presented below share a single source sample, sequenced in a study of cytomegalovirus exposure and HLA in healthy donors (dated by TCRdb to the late 2010s). Library generation was performed with the immunoSEQ multiplex PCR assay. A mixture of 60 forward primers for TCR Vbeta segments and 13 reverse primers for TCR Jbeta segments was used in the multiplex PCR. Imported from immuneACCESS, the table was reduced by TCRdb to in-frame sequences with V and J called. These copies leave out some clones; in studies compared against another copy, an unresolved V gene accounts for under half, and the cause of the remainder is not known. For this sample the table gives hundreds of thousands of clones, of which 75% to 80% were detected only once. Of the sample, 1.8% falls within the top ten clones. What was sequenced was PBMCs. The origin of the receptors is a male donor in good health and CMV-seronegative.

This chain's CDR3 is CASTRTGGEKGGYTF. In nucleotides, the CDR3 is TGTGCCAGCACCCGGACAGGGGGCGAAAAGGGTGGCTACACCTTC. The chain joins TRBV28 to TRBJ1-2, with 11 nucleotides matching TRBD1. Trimming at V came to 7 bases and at J to 7 bases, leaving 11 bases not matched to a gene. Germline V lookup: CDR1 MDHEN, CDR2 SYDVKM. This CDR3 region has 15 residues.

This sequence joins TRBV6-6 and TRBJ2-3, with 8 bases lining up with TRBD2. The CDR3 loop spans 12 amino acids. V gave up 2 bases and J gave up 10 bases; unmatched junction bases: 2. Germline CDR1 is MNHNY and CDR2 is SVGAGI (reference sequence). CDR3 sequence (DNA): TGTGCCAGCAGTTACCTCGGGGGGGCGCAGTATTTT. Its translation is CASSYLGGAQYF.

The CDR3 DNA follows: TGTGCCATCAGACTAGCGGGAGACGACGAGCAGTACTTC. This encodes CAIRLAGDDEQYF. This chain connects TRBV10-3 to TRBJ2-7; 11 bases are shared with TRBD2. J gave up 5 bases and V 6 bases, and 3 bases lay outside the gene matches. Germline lookup yields CDR1 ENHRY and CDR2 SYGVKD. This CDR3 is 13 amino acids long.

The sample holds a few counts of this clone. The V and J genes are TRBV7-2 and TRBJ1-5, with 8 bases fitting TRBD1. The germline CDR1 and CDR2 sequences are SGHTA and FQGNSA. The CDR3 spans 14 residues. Unmatched junction bases numbered 4, after V lost 4 bases and J lost 5 bases. The CDR3 coding sequence is TGTGCCAGCAGCTCCAGGGGGCGGGATCAGCCCCAGCATTTT. It codes for CASSSRGRDQPQHF.

The CDR3 DNA reads TGTGCCAGTAGGAACAGGGCAACTAATGAAAAACTGTTTTTT. Amino acids: CASRNRATNEKLFF. The V and J genes are TRBV19 and TRBJ1-4, with D possibly matching TRBD1 (6 bases). The CDR3 runs to 14 residues. Looked up from germline, CDR1 is LNHDA and CDR2 is SQIVND (reference sequence). The V end lost 6 bases, the J end lost 0 bases, and 8 bases lay between the germline ends.

This clone was seen more than once but under ten times. The J gene is TRBJ1-2, the V gene TRBV27; D not certain. V was clipped by 7 bases and J by 7 bases, with 13 bases between them. This CDR3 region has 12 residues. The V gene's germline CDR1 is MNHEY and CDR2 SMNVEV (reference sequence). CDR3 DNA sequence: TGTGCCAGCACCTGGCAGGCAGGTGGCTACACCTTC. It codes for CASTWQAGGYTF.

This sequence joins TRBV6-5 and TRBJ1-5; possible D gene TRBD1, 6 bases. Between the trimmed V and J ends, which lost 6 bases and 2 bases, there was a span of 14 bases. From germline, CDR1 is MNHEY and CDR2 SVGAGI. The CDR3 covers 15 residues. Here the CDR3 reads CASSPWDTRNQPQHF. In DNA form, the CDR3 reads TGTGCCAGCAGCCCATGGGACACCCGCAATCAGCCCCAGCATTTT.

V gene TRBV27 combines with J gene TRBJ2-5; D might be TRBD1 (5 bases). The length of the CDR3 is 21 residues. V lost 4 bases, J lost 3 bases, and 33 bases lay in between. Germline V gene sequence: CDR1 MNHEY, CDR2 SMNVEV (reference sequence). The CDR3 loop reads CASSSLLAPLALNGAKETQYF. The CDR3 region has the DNA TGTGCCAGCAGTTCGCTCCTTGCTCCGCTGGCCTTAAATGGGGCCAAAGAGACCCAGTACTTC.

This clone was counted only a few times. The V and J genes are TRBV29-1 and TRBJ2-1; D may be TRBD2 (5 bases). CDR1 is SQVTM and CDR2 is ANQGSEA in the germline V gene. Deletions cut 6 bases from V and 0 bases from J, with 12 bases between. The CDR3 contains 14 residues. CDR3 sequence (DNA): TGCAGCGTCCCCTTCCGGGGCTCCTACAATGAGCAGTTCTTC. Amino acids: CSVPFRGSYNEQFF.

This rearrangement joins TRBV28 to TRBJ2-7; D is possibly TRBD1 (6 bases). Trimming left V 8 bases short and J 2 bases short, with 10 bases between. CDR1 MDHEN and CDR2 SYDVKM come from the germline V gene. This CDR3 spans 12 amino acids. The CDR3 DNA is TGTGCCAGCCTCGGGACACCCTACGAGCAGTACTTC. Translating gives CASLGTPYEQYF.

The J gene is TRBJ1-2, the V gene TRBV13, with D tentatively TRBD1 (6 bases). This CDR3 has 16 residues. V was cut by 2 bases and J by 0 bases, with 13 bases left in between. Germline CDR1 PRHDT, CDR2 FYEKMQ (reference sequence). The CDR3 DNA reads as TGTGCCAGCAGCTTATGGACAGAGATTACTAACTATGGCTACACCTTC. Its translation: CASSLWTEITNYGYTF.

CDR3 bases: TGTGCCAGCAGCTTAGCGCGGGTAACTGGAAACACCATATATTTT. Amino acids: CASSLARVTGNTIYF. The chain links TRBV7-9 to TRBJ1-3; unclear D gene. Deletions cut 0 bases from V and 2 bases from J, with 8 bases between. The CDR3 loop spans 15 amino acids. The germline V gene encodes CDR1 SEHNR and CDR2 FQNEAQ (reference sequence).

The CDR3 DNA sequence: TGTGCCAGCAGCTCTGGGACTAGCGCTTTTGCCGGGGAGCTGTTTTTT. Translated: CASSSGTSAFAGELFF. The rearrangement joins TRBV5-4 to TRBJ2-2, with TRBD2 matching over 10 bases. V shed 3 bases and J 6 bases; nucleotides not matched to a gene: 8. The germline CDR1 and CDR2 sequences are SGHNT and YYREEE (reference sequence). The CDR3 runs 16 residues.

The chain couples TRBV5-1 to TRBJ2-1, with 9 bases that match TRBD2. Germline-derived CDR1 and CDR2 are SGHRS and YFSETQ. The CDR3 spans 16 residues. V was pared by 0 bases and J by 4 bases, with 5 bases of the junction left unmatched. CDR3 sequence: CASSLGSGGLYNEQFF. The CDR3 DNA reads TGCGCCAGCAGCTTGGGTAGCGGGGGCTTATACAATGAGCAGTTCTTC.

The V call is TRBV5-4, the J call TRBJ2-3, with D unclear. CDR3 size: 16 residues. Between the trimmed V and J ends, which lost 0 bases and 0 bases, there was a span of 11 bases. Germline V lookup: CDR1 SGHNT, CDR2 YYREEE (reference sequence). CDR3 DNA sequence: TGTGCCAGCAGCTTGGCCGTCCACGGGAGCACAGATACGCAGTATTTT. Residues: CASSLAVHGSTDTQYF.